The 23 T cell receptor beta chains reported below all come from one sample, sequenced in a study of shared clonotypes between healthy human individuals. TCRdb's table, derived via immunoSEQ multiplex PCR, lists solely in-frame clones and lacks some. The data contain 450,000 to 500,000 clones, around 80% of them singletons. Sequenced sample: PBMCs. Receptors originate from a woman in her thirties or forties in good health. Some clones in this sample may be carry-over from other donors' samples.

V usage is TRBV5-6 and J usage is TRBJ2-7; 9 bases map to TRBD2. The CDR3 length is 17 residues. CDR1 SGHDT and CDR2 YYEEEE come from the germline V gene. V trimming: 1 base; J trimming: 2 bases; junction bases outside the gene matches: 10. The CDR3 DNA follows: TGTGCCAGCAGCTTGCGCTTTAGCGGGAGAAGGACCTACGAGCAGTACTTC. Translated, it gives CASSLRFSGRRTYEQYF.

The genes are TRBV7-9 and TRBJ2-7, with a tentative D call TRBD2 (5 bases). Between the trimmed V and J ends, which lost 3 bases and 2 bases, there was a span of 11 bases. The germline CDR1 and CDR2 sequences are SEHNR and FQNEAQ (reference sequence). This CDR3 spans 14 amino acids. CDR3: CASSFLEDPYEQYF. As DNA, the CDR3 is TGTGCCAGCAGCTTTCTGGAGGACCCCTACGAGCAGTACTTC. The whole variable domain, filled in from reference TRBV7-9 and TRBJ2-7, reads DTGVSQNPRHKITKRGQNVTFRCDPISEHNRLYWYRQTLGQGPEFLTYFQNEAQLEKSRLLSDRFSAERPKGSFSTLEIQRTEQGDSAMYLCASSFLEDPYEQYFGPGTRLTVT.

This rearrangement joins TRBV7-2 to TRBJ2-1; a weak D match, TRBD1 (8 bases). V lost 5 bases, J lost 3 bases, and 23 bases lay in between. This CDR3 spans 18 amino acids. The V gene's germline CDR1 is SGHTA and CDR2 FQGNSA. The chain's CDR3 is CASSPGQGKAGLYNEQFF. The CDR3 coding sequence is TGTGCCAGCAGCCCCGGACAGGGAAAAGCGGGACTCTACAATGAGCAGTTCTTC. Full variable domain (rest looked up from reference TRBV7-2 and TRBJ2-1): GAGVSQSPSNKVTEKGKDVELRCDPISGHTALYWYRQSLGQGLEFLIYFQGNSAPDKSGLPSDRFSAERTGGSVSTLTIQRTQQEDSAVYLCASSPGQGKAGLYNEQFFGPGTRLTVL.

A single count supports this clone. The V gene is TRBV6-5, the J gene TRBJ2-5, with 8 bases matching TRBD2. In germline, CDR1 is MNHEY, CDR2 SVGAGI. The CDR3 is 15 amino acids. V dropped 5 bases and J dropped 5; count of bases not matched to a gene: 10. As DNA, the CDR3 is TGTGCCAGCAGTACCCTCGGACTAGCTCGGGAGACCCAGTACTTC. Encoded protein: CASSTLGLARETQYF.

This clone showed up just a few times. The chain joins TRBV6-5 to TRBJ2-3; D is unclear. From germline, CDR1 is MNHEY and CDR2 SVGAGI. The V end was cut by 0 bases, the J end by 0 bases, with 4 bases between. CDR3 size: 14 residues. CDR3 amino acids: CASSYSESTDTQYF. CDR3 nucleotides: TGTGCCAGCAGTTACTCGGAGAGCACAGATACGCAGTATTTT.

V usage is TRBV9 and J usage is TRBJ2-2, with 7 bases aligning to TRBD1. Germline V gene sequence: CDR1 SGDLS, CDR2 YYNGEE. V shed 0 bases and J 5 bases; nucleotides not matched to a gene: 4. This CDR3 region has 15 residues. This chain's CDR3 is CASSVEQGMTGELFF. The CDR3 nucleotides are TGTGCCAGCAGCGTAGAACAGGGGATGACCGGGGAGCTGTTTTTT.

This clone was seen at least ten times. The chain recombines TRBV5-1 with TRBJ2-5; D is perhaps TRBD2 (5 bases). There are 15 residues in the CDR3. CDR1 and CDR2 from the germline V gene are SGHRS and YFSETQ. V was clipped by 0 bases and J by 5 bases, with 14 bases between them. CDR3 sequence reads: CASSLGGSGGETQYF. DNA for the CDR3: TGCGCCAGCAGCTTGGGAGGGAGCGGCGGGGAGACCCAGTACTTC.

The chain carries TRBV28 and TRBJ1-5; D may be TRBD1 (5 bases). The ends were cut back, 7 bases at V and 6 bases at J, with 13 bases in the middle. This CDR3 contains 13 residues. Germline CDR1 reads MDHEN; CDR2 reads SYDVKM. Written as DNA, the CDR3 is TGTGCCAGCACCCCGGCGGGGCCTCAGCCCCAGCATTTT. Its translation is CASTPAGPQPQHF.

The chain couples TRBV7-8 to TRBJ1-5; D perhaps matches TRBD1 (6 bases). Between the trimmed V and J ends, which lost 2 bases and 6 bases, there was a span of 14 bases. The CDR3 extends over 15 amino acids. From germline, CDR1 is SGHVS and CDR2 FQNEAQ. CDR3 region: CASSLSAGAGQPQHF. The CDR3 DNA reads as TGTGCCAGCAGCTTATCGGCGGGGGCGGGTCAGCCCCAGCATTTT.

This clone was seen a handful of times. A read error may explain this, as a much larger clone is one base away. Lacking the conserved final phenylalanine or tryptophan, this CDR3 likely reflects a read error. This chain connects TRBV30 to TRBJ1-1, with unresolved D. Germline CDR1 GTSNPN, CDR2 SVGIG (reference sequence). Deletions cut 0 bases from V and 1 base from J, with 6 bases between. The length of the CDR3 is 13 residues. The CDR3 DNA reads TGTGCCTGGAGTGTTGGGAGGAACACTGAAGCTTTCCTT. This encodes CAWSVGRNTEAFL.

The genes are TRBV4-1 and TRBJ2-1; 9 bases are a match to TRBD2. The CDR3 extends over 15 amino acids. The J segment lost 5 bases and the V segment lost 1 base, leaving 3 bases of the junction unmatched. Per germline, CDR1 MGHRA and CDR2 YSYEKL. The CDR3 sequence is CASSQGLADDNEQFF. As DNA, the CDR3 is TGCGCCAGCAGCCAAGGACTAGCGGATGACAATGAGCAGTTCTTC.

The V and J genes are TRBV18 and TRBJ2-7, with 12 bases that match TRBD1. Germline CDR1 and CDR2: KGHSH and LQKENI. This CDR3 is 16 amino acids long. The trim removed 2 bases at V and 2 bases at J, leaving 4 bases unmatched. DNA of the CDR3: TGTGCCAGCTCACCAAGGGGACAGGGGGCTGCCTACGAGCAGTACTTC. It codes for CASSPRGQGAAYEQYF.

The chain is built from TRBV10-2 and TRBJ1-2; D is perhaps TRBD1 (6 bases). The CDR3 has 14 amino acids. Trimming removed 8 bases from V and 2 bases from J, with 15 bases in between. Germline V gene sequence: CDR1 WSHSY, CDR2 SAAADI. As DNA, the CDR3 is TGCGCCAGCCTGCTGGGGGGGGGCAACTATGGCTACACCTTC. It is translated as CASLLGGGNYGYTF.

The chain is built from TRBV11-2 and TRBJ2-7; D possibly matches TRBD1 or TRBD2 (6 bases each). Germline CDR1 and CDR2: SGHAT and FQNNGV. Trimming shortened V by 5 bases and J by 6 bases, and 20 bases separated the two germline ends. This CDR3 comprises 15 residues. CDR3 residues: CASSLRGASPSEQYF. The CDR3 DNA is TGTGCCAGCAGCCTAAGGGGGGCTAGCCCCAGCGAGCAGTACTTC. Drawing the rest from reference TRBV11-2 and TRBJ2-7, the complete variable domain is EAGVAQSPRYKIIEKRQSVAFWCNPISGHATLYWYQQILGQGPKLLIQFQNNGVVDDSQLPKDRFSAERLKGVDSTLKIQPAKLEDSAVYLCASSLRGASPSEQYFGPGTRLTVT.

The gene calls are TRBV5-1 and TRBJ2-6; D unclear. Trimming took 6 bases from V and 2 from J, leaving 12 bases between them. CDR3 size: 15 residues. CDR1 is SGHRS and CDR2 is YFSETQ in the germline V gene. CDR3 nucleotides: TGCGCCAGCACCAGCCGGGCGGCTGGGGCCAACGTCCTGACTTTC. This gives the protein CASTSRAAGANVLTF.

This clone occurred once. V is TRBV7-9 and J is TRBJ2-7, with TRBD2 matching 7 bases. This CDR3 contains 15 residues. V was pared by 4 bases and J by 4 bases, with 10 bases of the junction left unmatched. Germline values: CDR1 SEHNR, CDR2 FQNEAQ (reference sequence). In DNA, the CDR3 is TGTGCCAGCAGCTCGCGGGGAGGGGAAATGTACGAGCAGTACTTC. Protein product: CASSSRGGEMYEQYF.

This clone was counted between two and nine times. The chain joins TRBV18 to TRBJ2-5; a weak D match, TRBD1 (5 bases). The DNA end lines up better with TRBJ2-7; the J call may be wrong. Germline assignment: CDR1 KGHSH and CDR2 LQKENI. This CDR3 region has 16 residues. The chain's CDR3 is CASSPLSAGISYEQYF. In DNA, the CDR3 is TGTGCCAGCTCACCACTCTCGGCAGGGATCAGTTACGAGCAGTACTTC.

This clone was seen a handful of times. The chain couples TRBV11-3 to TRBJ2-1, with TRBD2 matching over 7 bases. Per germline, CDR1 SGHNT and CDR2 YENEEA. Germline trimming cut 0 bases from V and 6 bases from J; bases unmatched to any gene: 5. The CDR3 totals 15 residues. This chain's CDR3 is CASSLEAGKGNEQFF. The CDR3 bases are TGTGCCAGCAGCTTAGAAGCGGGAAAGGGCAATGAGCAGTTCTTC. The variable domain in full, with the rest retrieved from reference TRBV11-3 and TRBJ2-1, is EAGVVQSPRYKIIEKKQPVAFWCNPISGHNTLYWYLQNLGQGPELLIRYENEEAVDDSQLPKDRFSAERLKGVDSTLKIQPAELGDSAVYLCASSLEAGKGNEQFFGPGTRLTVL.

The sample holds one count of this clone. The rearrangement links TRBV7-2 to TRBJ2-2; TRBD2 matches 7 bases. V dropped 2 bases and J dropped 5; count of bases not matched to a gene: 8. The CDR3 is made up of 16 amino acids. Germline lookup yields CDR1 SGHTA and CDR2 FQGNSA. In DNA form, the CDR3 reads TGTGCCAGCAGCTTACAAGTCCAGCGGGATACCGGGGAGCTGTTTTTT. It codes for CASSLQVQRDTGELFF.

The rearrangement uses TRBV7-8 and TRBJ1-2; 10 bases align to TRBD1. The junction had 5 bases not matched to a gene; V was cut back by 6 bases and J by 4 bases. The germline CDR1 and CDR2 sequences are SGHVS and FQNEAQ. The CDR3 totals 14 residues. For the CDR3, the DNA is TGTGCCAGCAGTAGGACAGGGGGAGCCTATGGCTACACCTTC. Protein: CASSRTGGAYGYTF.

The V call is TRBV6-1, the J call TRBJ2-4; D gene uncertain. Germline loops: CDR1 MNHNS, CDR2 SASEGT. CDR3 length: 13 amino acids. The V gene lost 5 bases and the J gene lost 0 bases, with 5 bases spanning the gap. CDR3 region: CASSLLAKNIQYF. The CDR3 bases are TGTGCCAGCAGTTTGCTAGCCAAAAACATTCAGTACTTC.

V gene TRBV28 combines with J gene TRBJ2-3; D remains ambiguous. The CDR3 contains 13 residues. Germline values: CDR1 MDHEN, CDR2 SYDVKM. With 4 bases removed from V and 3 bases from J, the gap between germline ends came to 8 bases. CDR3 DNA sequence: TGTGCCAGCAGTTCTCGGACGACAGATACGCAGTATTTT. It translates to CASSSRTTDTQYF.

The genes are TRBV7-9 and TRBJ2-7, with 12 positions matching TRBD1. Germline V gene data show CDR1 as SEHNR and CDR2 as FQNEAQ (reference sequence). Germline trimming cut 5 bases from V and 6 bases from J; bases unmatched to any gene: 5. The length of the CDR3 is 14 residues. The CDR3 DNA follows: TGTGCCAGCAGCCAGGGACAGGGGGCAGGCGAGCAGTACTTC. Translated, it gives CASSQGQGAGEQYF. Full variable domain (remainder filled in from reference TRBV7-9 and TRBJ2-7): DTGVSQNPRHKITKRGQNVTFRCDPISEHNRLYWYRQTLGQGPEFLTYFQNEAQLEKSRLLSDRFSAERPKGSFSTLEIQRTEQGDSAMYLCASSQGQGAGEQYFGPGTRLTVT.